The clone carrying this T cell receptor (beta chain) was recorded at least ten times. Its antigen remains unidentified. Unique molecular identifiers were incorporated during preparation of the TCRbeta library. TCRdb called the PCR reads again in MiXCR, with one record for every CDR3 protein. The table lists approximately 500,000 distinct CDR3 sequences, about 10% of them singletons, with around 2% in the top ten. The sample comes from a study of T-cell reconstitution after alpha-beta-depleted transplantation in children. Overall study findings and caveats: About two months after transplant, alpha-beta T cells reportedly came from several hundred expanded graft clones. Surviving recipient T cells and thymic progenitors accounted for the high day-60 TCRbeta diversity observed in some patients. The authors attributed T-cell counts and diversity one year after transplant mostly to newly produced T cells.

This CDR3 spans 18 amino acids. Trimming at V came to 2 bases and at J to 3 bases, leaving 11 bases not matched to a gene. The TCR originated in a child aged 2 to 10 with inherited bone marrow failure, due to receive a stem cell transplant. Source: PBMCs, taken before TCRalphabeta/CD19-depleted stem cell transplant. The chain carries TRBV12-3 or TRBV12-4 and TRBJ2-3; TRBD2 matches 10 bases. As DNA, the CDR3 is TGTGCCAGCAGTTTACCCCTCTTAGCGGGAGGAGGGACAGATACGCAGTATTTT. Its translation: CASSLPLLAGGGTDTQYF.